The entry that follows covers one T cell receptor beta chain sequence. What it binds is unknown. Profiling relied on immunoSEQ multiplex PCR, and the TCRdb table lists in-frame clones only, not all of them. The sample holds 120,000 to 150,000 clones; approximately 89% are singletons and the top ten take about 1.8%. This specimen belongs to a study of T cell responses to AZD1222 COVID-19 vaccine. Findings and limits, study-wide: The study found vaccine-associated CD4 TCRs spanning spike, dominant at 160-218 and 743-854. The reported proportion of spike-specific TCRs targeting unmutated variant regions was nearly half.

The origin of this receptor is an adult who received the AZD1222 COVID-19 vaccine. Sequenced here: peripheral blood, sampled 28 days after the second AZD1222 dose.

CDR3 sequence: CASSQDYSHNTIPYEQYF. In nucleotides, the CDR3 is TGCGCCAGCAGCCAAGATTATTCCCATAATACTATTCCCTACGAGCAGTACTTC. The gene calls are TRBV4-3 and TRBJ2-7; D unresolved. In germline, CDR1 is LGHNA, CDR2 YSLEER. Trimming stripped 0 bases from V and 2 bases from J, with 20 bases between. The CDR3 sequence is 18 residues long.